This T cell receptor (beta chain) came from a study of chemoradiotherapy in HPV16-positive cancers. Across the study: Functional T-cell assays on two HPV16-positive patients' cells defined candidate HPV-specific clones and common TCR motifs. Findings and limits, study-wide: Candidate HPV-specific clones and E7-related TCR motifs grew in tumor during treatment. Better recurrence-free survival went with HPV-responsive T-cell expansion in HPV16-positive patients.

Method: immunoSEQ multiplex PCR; TCRdb's copy keeps in-frame clones and lacks some. The sample has a few thousand clones; 70% to 80% are singletons. To note about this clone: Its antigen is as yet unknown.

Over chemoradiotherapy, repertoires were sampled more than once. The V segment lost 4 bases and the J segment 4 bases; nucleotides outside the gene matches: 3. The CDR3 sequence is 15 residues long. Germline V gene data show CDR1 as SNHLY and CDR2 as FYNNEI. The V gene is TRBV2, the J gene TRBJ2-5; 13 bases match TRBD2. This TCR derives from a human donor with HPV-associated anogenital cancer. The specimen was tumor tissue, collected from a patient who underwent chemoradiotherapy. The CDR3 region is CASSGTSGSAETQYF. The CDR3 nucleotides read TGTGCCAGCAGTGGGACTAGCGGGAGTGCAGAGACCCAGTACTTC.